The T cell receptor beta chain described here comes from a study of blood T cell repertoires in COVID-19. At the level of the study: PBMCs, B-cell-depleted T cells, or T cells were the source of the cDNA or gDNA that made up the material.

The repertoire was sequenced with immunoSEQ multiplex PCR; TCRdb's copy has only in-frame clones and lacks some. The profile shows tens of thousands of clones, roughly 83% of them singletons. From germline, CDR1 is SGDLS and CDR2 YYNGEE. There are 16 residues in the CDR3. Trimming left V 0 bases short and J 0 bases short, with 11 bases between. The V and J genes are TRBV9 and TRBJ2-3; no definite D call. The specimen was peripheral blood. This receptor was identified in a man aged 70 or older with acute or convalescent COVID-19. The CDR3 reads CASSVDRLTSTDTQYF. The CDR3 DNA sequence: TGTGCCAGCAGCGTAGACCGGTTAACTAGCACAGATACGCAGTATTTT.